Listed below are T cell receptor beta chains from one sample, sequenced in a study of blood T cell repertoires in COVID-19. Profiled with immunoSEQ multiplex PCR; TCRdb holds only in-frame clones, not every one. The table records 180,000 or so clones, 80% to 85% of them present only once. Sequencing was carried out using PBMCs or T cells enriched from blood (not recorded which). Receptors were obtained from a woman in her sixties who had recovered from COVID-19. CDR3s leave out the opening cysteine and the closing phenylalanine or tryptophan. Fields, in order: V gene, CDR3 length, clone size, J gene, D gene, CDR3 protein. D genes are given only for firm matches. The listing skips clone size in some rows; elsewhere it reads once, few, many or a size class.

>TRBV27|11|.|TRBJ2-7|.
ASQTFTDYEQY
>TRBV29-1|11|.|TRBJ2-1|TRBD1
SVSTVTGNEQF
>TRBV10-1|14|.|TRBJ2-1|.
ASSESIYPPSNEQF
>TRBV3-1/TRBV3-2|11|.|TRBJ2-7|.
ASSQDSYGEQY
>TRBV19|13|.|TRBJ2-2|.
ASSMIKGYTGELF
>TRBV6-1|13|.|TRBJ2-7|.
ASSEGGFLSYEQY
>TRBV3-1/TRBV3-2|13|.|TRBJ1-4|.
ASSQGRAGKEKLF
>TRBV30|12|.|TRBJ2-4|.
AWSRGAPKNIQY
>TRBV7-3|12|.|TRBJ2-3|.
ASSLGRGTDTQY
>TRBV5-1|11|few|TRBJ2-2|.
ASSLFSPGELF
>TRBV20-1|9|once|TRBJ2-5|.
SASLQETQY
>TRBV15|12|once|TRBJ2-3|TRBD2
ATRAGGRVDTQY
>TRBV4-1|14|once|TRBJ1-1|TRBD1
ASSRLRGLKNTEAF
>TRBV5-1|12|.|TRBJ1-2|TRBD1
ASSTETGGSGYT
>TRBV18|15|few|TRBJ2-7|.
ASSPPSPSPGSYEQY
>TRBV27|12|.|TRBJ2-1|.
ASTSQMGGIEQF
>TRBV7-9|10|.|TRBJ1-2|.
ASSRVNYGYT
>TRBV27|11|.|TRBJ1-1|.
ASSQQKNTEAF
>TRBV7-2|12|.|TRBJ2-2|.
ASTRRQGTGELF
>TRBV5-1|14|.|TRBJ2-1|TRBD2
ASSLSTSGSFNEQF
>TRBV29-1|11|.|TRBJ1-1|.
SVQGLMNTEAF
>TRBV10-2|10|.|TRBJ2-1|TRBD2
ASGGGHNEQF
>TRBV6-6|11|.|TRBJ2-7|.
ASSYGPSYEQY
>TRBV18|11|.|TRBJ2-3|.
ASSGTGTDTQY
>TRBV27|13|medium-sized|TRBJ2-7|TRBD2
ASSLFLAGGYEQY
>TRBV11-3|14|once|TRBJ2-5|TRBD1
ASSPGTGTAPETQY
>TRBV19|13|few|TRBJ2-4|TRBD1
ASSMTGVQGDIQY
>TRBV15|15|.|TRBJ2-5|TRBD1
ATSSGIDRGRVETQY
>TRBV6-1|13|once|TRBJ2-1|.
ASSESRAAYNEQF
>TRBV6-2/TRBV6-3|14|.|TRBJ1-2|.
ASSYATGSWDYGYT
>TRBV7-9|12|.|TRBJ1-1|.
ASSLEGADTEAF
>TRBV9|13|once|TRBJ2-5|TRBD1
ASSKAHGQGETQY
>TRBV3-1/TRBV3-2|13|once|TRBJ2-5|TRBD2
ASSSSLAGQETQY
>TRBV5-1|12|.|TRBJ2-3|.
ASSFQGIPDTQY
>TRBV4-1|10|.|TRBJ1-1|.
ASSQGSGWNV
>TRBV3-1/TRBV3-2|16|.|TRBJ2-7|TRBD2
ASSHSSGAGGKLYEQY
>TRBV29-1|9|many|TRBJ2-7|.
SVRDTYEQY
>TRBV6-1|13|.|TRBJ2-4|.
ASSEGSGSKNIQY
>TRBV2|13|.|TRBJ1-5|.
ASSETARGSQPQH
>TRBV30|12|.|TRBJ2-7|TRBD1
AWSPDRATYEQY
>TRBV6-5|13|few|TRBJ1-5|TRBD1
ASSRDRASNQPQH
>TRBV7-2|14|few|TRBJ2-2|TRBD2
ASSLRGGANTGELF
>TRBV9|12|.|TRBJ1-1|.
ASSPADRLTEAF
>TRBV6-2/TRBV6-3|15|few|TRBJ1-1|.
ASSLPRSGGMNTEAF
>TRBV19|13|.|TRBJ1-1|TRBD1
ASRTGPLPNTEAF
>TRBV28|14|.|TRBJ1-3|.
ASSPGSAVSGNTIY
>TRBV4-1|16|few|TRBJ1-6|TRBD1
ASSPWAWTGTINSPLH
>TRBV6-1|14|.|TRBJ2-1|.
ASSEGLRDSIGEQF
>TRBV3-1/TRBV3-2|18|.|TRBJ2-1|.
ASSQDLRYPTRYSYNEQF
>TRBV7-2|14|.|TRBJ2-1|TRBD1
ASSPSGTGGYNEQF
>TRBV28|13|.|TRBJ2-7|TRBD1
ASSSPGQGAQEQY
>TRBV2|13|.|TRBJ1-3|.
ASRDARGSGNTIY
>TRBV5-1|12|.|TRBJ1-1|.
ASSLVGQLTEAF
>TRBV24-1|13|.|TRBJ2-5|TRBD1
ATSDPDRAGETQY